The 15 T cell receptor beta chains below come from one sample, sequenced in a study of blood T cell repertoires in COVID-19. Clones were read by immunoSEQ multiplex PCR, and TCRdb kept only the in-frame ones, dropping some. Of a few hundred thousand clones in the sample, approximately 89% are singletons; the top ten hold 8.5% to 14%. The sample comprised peripheral blood. These TCRs come from a woman under 40 with COVID-19, enrolled during active disease.

This chain joins TRBV30 and TRBJ1-1; the match to TRBD1 covers 7 bases. CDR3 length: 13 amino acids. The V and J ends lost 6 bases and 0 bases, in that order; junction bases with no gene match: 4. Germline V gene sequence: CDR1 GTSNPN, CDR2 SVGIG (reference sequence). The CDR3 protein is CACGDSLNTEAFF. Here the CDR3 DNA reads TGTGCCTGCGGGGACAGCCTGAACACTGAAGCTTTCTTT.

Worth noting for this clone: The DNA is omitted, as the CDR3 cannot be located on it reliably, and the CDR3 follows TCRdb's listing. V is TRBV27 and J is TRBJ1-2. The V gene's germline CDR1 is MNHEY and CDR2 SMNVEV (reference sequence). A total of 12 residues make up the CDR3, ends included. The CDR3 here is CASSSSGWGYTF.

The V and J genes are TRBV19 and TRBJ1-6; 9 bases agree with TRBD1. V shed 6 bases and J 7 bases; nucleotides not matched to a gene: 1. Germline V gives CDR1 LNHDA, CDR2 SQIVND (reference sequence). The CDR3 is 13 amino acids. The CDR3 DNA reads as TGTGCCAGTAGCGGGACAGGGAATTCACCCCTCCACTTT. Translating gives CASSGTGNSPLHF.

This chain links TRBV30 with TRBJ2-7, with TRBD1 identical over 10 bases. CDR3 length equals 12 residues. V lost 5 bases and J lost 7; bases outside the gene matches: 5. Germline CDR1 and CDR2: GTSNPN and SVGIG (reference sequence). CDR3 loop: CAWDRGLREQYF. In DNA, the CDR3 is TGTGCCTGGGACAGGGGGCTACGAGAGCAGTACTTC.

The rearrangement links TRBV4-2 to TRBJ2-3, with 15 bases aligning to TRBD2. Trimming removed 4 bases from V and 1 base from J; junction bases left unmatched: 9. Germline loops: CDR1 LGHNA, CDR2 YNFKEQ. The CDR3 consists of 19 residues. The CDR3 DNA is TGTGCCAGCAGCCCCACCCGGACTAGCGGGGGGGCTGGCACAGATACGCAGTATTTT. It translates to CASSPTRTSGGAGTDTQYF.

The rearrangement links TRBV7-9 to TRBJ2-1, with 9 bases matching TRBD2. The V gene end was trimmed by 0 bases and the J gene end by 5 bases; junction bases not matched to a gene: 5. This CDR3 is built from 16 residues. Germline CDR1 reads SEHNR; CDR2 reads FQNEAQ (reference sequence). CDR3 region: CASSLARGGLDNEQFF. CDR3 DNA: TGTGCCAGCAGCTTAGCGCGGGGGGGCCTGGACAATGAGCAGTTCTTC.

J is TRBJ1-1 and V is TRBV7-2; D gene unclear. Germline V CDR1 and CDR2: SGHTA, FQGNSA. Deletions cut 2 bases from V and 7 bases from J, with 11 bases between. The CDR3 totals 13 residues. The CDR3 DNA reads as TGTGCCAGCAGCTTAAACACAGAAAATGAAGCTTTCTTT. Encoded protein: CASSLNTENEAFF. The full variable domain, completed using reference TRBV7-2 and TRBJ1-1, is GAGVSQSPSNKVTEKGKDVELRCDPISGHTALYWYRQSLGQGLEFLIYFQGNSAPDKSGLPSDRFSAERTGGSVSTLTIQRTQQEDSAVYLCASSLNTENEAFFGQGTRLTVV.

This chain joins TRBV2 and TRBJ2-5; D remains ambiguous. CDR1 and CDR2 from the germline V gene are SNHLY and FYNNEI. The CDR3 length is 13 residues. Trimming removed 4 bases from V and 3 bases from J, with 9 bases in between. The DNA of the CDR3 is TGTGCCAGCAGTGTTAACAGAGAAGAGACCCAGTACTTC. Amino acid sequence: CASSVNREETQYF.

The table lists this clone with a few counts. The chain couples TRBV7-2 to TRBJ2-7; TRBD1 might be the D (6 bases). CDR1 SGHTA and CDR2 FQGNSA come from the germline V gene. The CDR3 is made up of 15 amino acids. The V end lost 5 bases, the J end lost 3 bases, and 17 bases lay between the germline ends. The CDR3 loop is CASSHSGTLNYEQYF. As DNA, the CDR3 is TGTGCCAGCAGCCACTCTGGGACATTGAACTACGAGCAGTACTTC.

The rearrangement links TRBV18 to TRBJ1-2; D is unclear. Trimming cost V 4 bases and J 0 bases, with 12 bases left between them. Germline V gene data show CDR1 as KGHSH and CDR2 as LQKENI. The length of the CDR3 is 15 residues. The CDR3 spells CASSLALSANYGYTF. In DNA form, the CDR3 reads TGTGCCAGCTCACTAGCCCTCTCGGCTAACTATGGCTACACCTTC. Drawing the rest from reference TRBV18 and TRBJ1-2, the complete variable domain is NAGVMQNPRHLVRRRGQEARLRCSPMKGHSHVYWYRQLPEEGLKFMVYLQKENIIDESGMPKERFSAEFPKEGPSILRIQQVVRGDSAAYFCASSLALSANYGYTFGSGTRLTVV.

The V call is TRBV19, the J call TRBJ2-1, with D perhaps TRBD2 (5 bases). CDR1 is LNHDA and CDR2 is SQIVND in the germline V gene (reference sequence). This CDR3 spans 14 amino acids. Between the trimmed V and J ends, which lost 3 bases and 4 bases, there was a span of 10 bases. The CDR3 spells CASSMEADYNEQFF. The DNA of the CDR3 is TGTGCCAGTAGTATGGAAGCGGATTACAATGAGCAGTTCTTC.

The rearrangement links TRBV27 to TRBJ2-1; 8 nucleotides agree with TRBD2. Germline CDR1 and CDR2: MNHEY and SMNVEV (reference sequence). This CDR3 spans 15 amino acids. The V segment lost 5 bases and the J segment 9 bases; nucleotides outside the gene matches: 12. The CDR3 region is CASSPRAAGEGEQFF. The CDR3 DNA reads TGTGCCAGCAGTCCCCGGGCAGCGGGGGAGGGTGAGCAGTTCTTC.

The chain links TRBV6-5 to TRBJ2-5; a possible D gene is TRBD2 (5 bases). V was shortened by 6 bases and J by 5 bases, with 13 bases between the two germline ends. CDR1 and CDR2 from the germline V gene are MNHEY and SVGAGI. The CDR3 has 13 residues. The CDR3 nucleotides are TGTGCCAGCAGAGGAATAAGAGGGGAGACCCAGTACTTC. Residues: CASRGIRGETQYF.

The chain combines TRBV28 with TRBJ1-1; D uncertain. The CDR3 is made up of 13 amino acids. Looked up from germline, CDR1 is MDHEN and CDR2 is SYDVKM. Trimming removed 3 bases at V and 2 bases at J, with 7 bases between. The CDR3 loop is CASSFFRNTEAFF. The CDR3 DNA reads as TGTGCCAGCAGTTTCTTCAGAAACACTGAAGCTTTCTTT.

The rearrangement links TRBV12-5 to TRBJ1-4, with 8 bases aligning to TRBD1. This CDR3 is built from 19 residues. After removal of 1 base from V and 5 bases from J, the junction contained 15 bases not matched to a gene. The germline V gene has CDR1 LGHNT and CDR2 FRNRAP. CDR3 protein: CASGLGRQGPPTRNEKLFF. CDR3 in DNA: TGTGCTAGTGGTTTGGGCCGACAGGGGCCACCAACAAGAAATGAAAAACTGTTTTTT.